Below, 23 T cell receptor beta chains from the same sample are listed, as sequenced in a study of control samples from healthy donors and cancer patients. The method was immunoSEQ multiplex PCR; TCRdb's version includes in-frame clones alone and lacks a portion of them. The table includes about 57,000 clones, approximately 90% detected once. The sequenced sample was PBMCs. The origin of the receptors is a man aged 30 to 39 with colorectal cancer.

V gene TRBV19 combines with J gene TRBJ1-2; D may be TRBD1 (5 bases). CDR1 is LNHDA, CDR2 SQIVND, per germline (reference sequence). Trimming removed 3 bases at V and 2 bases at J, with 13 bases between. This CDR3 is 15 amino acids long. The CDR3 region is CASSIKRGANYGYTF. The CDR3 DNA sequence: TGTGCCAGTAGTATTAAAAGAGGGGCGAACTATGGCTACACCTTC.

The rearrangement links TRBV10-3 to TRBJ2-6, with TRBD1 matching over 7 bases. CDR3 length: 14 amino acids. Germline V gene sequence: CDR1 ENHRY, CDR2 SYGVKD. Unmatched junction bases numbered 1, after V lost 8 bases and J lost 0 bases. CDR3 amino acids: CAIGTDSGANVLTF. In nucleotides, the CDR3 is TGTGCCATCGGGACAGACTCTGGGGCCAACGTCCTGACTTTC.

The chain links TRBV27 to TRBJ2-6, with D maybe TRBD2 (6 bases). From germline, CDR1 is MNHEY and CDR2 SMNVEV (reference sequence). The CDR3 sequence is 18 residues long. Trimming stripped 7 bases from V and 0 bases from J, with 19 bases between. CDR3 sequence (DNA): TGTGCCAGCAATACGGGAAAACTGGGGGGCTCTGGGGCCAACGTCCTGACTTTC. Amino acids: CASNTGKLGGSGANVLTF. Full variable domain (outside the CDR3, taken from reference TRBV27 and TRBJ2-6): EAQVTQNPRYLITVTGKKLTVTCSQNMNHEYMSWYRQDPGLGLRQIYYSMNVEVTDKGDVPEGYKVSRKEKRNFPLILESPSPNQTSLYFCASNTGKLGGSGANVLTFGAGSRLTVL.

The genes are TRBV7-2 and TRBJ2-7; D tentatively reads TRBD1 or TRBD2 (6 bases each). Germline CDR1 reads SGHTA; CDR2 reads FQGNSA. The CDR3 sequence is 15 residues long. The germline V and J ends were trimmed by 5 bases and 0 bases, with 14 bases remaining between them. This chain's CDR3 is CASSLGGGSSYEQYV. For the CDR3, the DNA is TGTGCCAGCAGCCTAGGAGGGGGTAGCTCCTACGAGCAGTACGTC.

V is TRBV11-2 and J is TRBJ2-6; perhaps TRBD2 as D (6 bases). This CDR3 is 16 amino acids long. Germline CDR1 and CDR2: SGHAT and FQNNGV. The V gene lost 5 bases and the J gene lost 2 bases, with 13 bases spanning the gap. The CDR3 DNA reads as TGTGCCAGCAGCCTCAGTTTAGCGGCTGGGGCCAACGTCCTGACTTTC. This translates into CASSLSLAAGANVLTF. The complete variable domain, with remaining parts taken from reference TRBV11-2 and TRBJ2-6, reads EAGVAQSPRYKIIEKRQSVAFWCNPISGHATLYWYQQILGQGPKLLIQFQNNGVVDDSQLPKDRFSAERLKGVDSTLKIQPAKLEDSAVYLCASSLSLAAGANVLTFGAGSRLTVL.

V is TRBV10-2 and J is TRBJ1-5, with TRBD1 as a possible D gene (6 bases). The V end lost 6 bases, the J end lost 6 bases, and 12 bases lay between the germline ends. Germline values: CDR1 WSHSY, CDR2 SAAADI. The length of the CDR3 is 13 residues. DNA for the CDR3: TGCGCCAGCAGGGACAGTCCCTCTCAGCCCCAGCATTTT. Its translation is CASRDSPSQPQHF.

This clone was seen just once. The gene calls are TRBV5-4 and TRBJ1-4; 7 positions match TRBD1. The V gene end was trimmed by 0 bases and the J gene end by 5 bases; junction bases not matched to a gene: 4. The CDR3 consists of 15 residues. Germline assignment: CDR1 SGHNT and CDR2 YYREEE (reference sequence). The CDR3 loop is CASSLVAGGNEKLFF. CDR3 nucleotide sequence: TGTGCCAGCAGCTTGGTGGCAGGGGGGAATGAAAAACTGTTTTTT.

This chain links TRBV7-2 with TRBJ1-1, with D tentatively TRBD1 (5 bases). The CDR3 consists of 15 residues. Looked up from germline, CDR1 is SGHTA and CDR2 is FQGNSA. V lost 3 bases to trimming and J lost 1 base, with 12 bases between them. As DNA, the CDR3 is TGTGCCAGCAGCTTCGAGGGACTCAAGAACACTGAAGCTTTCTTT. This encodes CASSFEGLKNTEAFF. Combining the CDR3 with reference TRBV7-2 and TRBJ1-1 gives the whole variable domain GAGVSQSPSNKVTEKGKDVELRCDPISGHTALYWYRQSLGQGLEFLIYFQGNSAPDKSGLPSDRFSAERTGGSVSTLTIQRTQQEDSAVYLCASSFEGLKNTEAFFGQGTRLTVV.

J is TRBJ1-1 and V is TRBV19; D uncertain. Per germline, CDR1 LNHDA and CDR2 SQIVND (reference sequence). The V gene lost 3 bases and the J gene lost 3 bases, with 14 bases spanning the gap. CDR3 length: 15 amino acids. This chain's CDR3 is CASSIPWQADTEAFF. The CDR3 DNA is TGTGCCAGTAGTATCCCGTGGCAGGCGGACACTGAAGCTTTCTTT.

CDR3 nucleotide sequence: TGCGCCAGCAGCCAAGGGCCTGATCGTGAAGCTTTCTTT. It codes for CASSQGPDREAFF. V is TRBV4-1 and J is TRBJ1-1; D gene uncertain. V was shortened by 1 base and J by 7 bases, with 10 bases between the two germline ends. CDR3 length: 13 amino acids. The V gene's germline CDR1 is MGHRA and CDR2 YSYEKL.

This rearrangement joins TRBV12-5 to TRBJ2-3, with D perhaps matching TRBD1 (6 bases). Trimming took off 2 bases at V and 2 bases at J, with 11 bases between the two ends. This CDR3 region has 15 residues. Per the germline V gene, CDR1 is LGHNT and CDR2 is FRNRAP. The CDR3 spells CASGLSWTATDTQYF. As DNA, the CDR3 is TGTGCTAGTGGTTTGTCATGGACAGCCACAGATACGCAGTATTTT.

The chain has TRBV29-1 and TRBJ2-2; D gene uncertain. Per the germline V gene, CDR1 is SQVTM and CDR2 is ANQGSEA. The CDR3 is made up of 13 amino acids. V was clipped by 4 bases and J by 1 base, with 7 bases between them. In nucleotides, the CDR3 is TGCAGCGTTGTGGCACTGAACACCGGGGAGCTGTTTTTT. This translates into CSVVALNTGELFF.

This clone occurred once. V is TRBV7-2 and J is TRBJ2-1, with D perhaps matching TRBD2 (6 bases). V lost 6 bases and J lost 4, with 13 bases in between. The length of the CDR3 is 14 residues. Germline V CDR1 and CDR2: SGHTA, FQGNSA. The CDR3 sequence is CASRHGDLYNEQFF. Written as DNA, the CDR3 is TGTGCCAGCAGACACGGGGACTTATACAATGAGCAGTTCTTC.

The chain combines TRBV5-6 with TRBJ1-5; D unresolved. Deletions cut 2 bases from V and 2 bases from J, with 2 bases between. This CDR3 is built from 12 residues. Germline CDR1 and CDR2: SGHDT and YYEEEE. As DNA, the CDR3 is TGTGCCAGCAGCTTAGGCAATCAGCCCCAGCATTTT. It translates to CASSLGNQPQHF.

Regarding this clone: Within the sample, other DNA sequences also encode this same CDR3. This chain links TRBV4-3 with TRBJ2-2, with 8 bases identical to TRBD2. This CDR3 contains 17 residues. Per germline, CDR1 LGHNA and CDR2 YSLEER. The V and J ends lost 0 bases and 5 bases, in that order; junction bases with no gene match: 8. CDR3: CASSQDGGRGATGELFF. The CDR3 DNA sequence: TGCGCCAGCAGCCAAGATGGAGGGCGGGGGGCGACCGGGGAGCTGTTTTTT.

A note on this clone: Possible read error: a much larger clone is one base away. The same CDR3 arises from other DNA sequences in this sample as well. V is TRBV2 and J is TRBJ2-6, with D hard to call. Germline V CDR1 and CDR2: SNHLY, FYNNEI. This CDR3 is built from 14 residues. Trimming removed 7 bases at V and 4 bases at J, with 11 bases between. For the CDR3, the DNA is TGTGCCAGCATTGGGCTAACCGGGGCCAACGTCCTGACTTTC. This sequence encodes CASIGLTGANVLTF. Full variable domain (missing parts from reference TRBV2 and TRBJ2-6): EPEVTQTPSHQVTQMGQEVILRCVPISNHLYFYWYRQILGQKVEFLVSFYNNEISEKSEIFDDQFSVERPDGSNFTLKIRSTKLEDSAMYFCASIGLTGANVLTFGAGSRLTVL.

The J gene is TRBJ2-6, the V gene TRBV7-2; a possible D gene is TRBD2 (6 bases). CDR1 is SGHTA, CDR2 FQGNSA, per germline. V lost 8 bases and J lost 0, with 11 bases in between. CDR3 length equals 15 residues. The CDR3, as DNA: TGTGCCAGCGGGAGGCACCCCTCTGGGGCCAACGTCCTGACTTTC. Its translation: CASGRHPSGANVLTF.

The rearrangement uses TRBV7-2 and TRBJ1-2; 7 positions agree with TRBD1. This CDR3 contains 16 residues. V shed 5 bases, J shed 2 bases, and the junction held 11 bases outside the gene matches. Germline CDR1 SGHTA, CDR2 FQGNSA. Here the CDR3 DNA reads TGTGCCAGCAGCCCCTATCGACAGGGAAGGAACTATGGCTACACCTTC. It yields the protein CASSPYRQGRNYGYTF.

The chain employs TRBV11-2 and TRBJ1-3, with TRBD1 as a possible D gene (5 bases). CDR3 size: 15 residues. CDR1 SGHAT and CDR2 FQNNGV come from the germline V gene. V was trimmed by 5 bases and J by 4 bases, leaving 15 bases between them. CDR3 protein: CASSVLQGSGNTIYF. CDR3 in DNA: TGTGCCAGCAGCGTGCTCCAGGGATCAGGAAACACCATATATTTT.

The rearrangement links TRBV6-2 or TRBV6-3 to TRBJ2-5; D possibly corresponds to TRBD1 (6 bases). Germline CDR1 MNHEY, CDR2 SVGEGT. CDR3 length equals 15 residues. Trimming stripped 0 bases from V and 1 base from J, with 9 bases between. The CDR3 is CASSYSIGGQETQYF. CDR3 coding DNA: TGTGCCAGCAGTTACTCGATAGGGGGCCAAGAGACCCAGTACTTC.

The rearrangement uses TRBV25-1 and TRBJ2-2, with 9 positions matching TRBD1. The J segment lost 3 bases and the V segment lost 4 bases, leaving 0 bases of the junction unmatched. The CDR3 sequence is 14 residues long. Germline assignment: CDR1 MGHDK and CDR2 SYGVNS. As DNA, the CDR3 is TGTGCCAGCAGTGGGGACAGGGACACCGGGGAGCTGTTTTTT. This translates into CASSGDRDTGELFF. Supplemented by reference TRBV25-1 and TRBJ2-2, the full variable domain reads EADIYQTPRYLVIGTGKKITLECSQTMGHDKMYWYQQDPGMELHLIHYSYGVNSTEKGDLSSESTVSRIRTEHFPLTLESARPSHTSQYLCASSGDRDTGELFFGEGSRLTVL.

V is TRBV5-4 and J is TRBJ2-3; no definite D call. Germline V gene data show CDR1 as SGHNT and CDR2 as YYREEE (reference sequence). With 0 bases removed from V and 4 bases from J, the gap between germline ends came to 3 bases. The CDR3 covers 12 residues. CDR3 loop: CASSLDADTQYF. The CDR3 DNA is TGTGCCAGCAGCTTGGATGCAGATACGCAGTATTTT. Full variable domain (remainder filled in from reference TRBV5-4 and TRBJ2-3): ETGVTQSPTHLIKTRGQQVTLRCSSQSGHNTVSWYQQALGQGPQFIFQYYREEENGRGNFPPRFSGLQFPNYSSELNVNALELDDSALYLCASSLDADTQYFGPGTRLTVL.

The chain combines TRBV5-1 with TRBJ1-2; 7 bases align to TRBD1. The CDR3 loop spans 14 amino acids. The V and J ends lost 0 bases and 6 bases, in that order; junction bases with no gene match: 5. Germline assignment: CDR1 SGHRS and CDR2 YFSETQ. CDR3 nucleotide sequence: TGCGCCAGCAGCTTGGGACAGGGCAGCAATGGCTACACCTTC. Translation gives CASSLGQGSNGYTF.